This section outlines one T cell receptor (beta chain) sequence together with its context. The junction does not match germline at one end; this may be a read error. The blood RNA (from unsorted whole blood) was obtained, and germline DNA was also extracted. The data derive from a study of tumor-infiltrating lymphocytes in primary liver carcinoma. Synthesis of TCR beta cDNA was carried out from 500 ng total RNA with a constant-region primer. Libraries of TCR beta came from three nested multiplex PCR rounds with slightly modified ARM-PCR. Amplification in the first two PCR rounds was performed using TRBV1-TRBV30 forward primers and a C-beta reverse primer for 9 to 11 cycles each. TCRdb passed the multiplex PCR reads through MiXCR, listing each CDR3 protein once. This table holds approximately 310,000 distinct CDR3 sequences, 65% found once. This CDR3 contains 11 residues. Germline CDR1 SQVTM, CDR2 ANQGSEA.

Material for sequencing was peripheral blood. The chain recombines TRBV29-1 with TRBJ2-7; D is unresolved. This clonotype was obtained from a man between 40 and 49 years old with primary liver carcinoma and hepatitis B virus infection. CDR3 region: CSTLLGYEQHF. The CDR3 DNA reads TGCAGTACCCTATTGGGCTACGAGCAGCATTTC.